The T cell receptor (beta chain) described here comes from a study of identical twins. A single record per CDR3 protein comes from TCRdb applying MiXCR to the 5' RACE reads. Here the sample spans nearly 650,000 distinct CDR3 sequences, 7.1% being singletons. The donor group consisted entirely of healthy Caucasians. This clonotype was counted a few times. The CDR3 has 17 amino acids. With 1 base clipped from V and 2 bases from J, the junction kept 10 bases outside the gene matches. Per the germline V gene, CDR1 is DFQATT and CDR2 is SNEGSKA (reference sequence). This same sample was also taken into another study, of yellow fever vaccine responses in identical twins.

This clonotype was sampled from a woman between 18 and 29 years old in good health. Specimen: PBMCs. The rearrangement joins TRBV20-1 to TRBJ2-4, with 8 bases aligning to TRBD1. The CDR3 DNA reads TGCAGTGCTAGAGGCCAGGGGGCGGTCTCATCCAAAAACATTCAGTACTTC. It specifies CSARGQGAVSSKNIQYF.